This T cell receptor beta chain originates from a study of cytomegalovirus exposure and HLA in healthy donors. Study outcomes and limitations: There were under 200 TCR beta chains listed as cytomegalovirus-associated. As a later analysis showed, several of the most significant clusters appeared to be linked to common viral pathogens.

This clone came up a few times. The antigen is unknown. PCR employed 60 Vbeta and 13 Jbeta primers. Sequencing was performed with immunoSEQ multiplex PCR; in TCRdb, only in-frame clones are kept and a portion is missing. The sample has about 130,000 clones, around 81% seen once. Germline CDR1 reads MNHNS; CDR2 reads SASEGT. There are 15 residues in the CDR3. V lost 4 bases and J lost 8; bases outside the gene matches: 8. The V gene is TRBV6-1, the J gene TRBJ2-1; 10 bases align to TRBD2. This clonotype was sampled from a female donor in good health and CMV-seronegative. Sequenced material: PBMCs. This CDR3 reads CASSVQAGGPYEQFF. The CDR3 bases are TGTGCCAGCAGTGTTCAAGCGGGGGGGCCCTATGAGCAGTTCTTC.